One and the same sample provided the 22 T cell receptor beta chains below, sequenced in a study of T cells in localized non-small cell lung cancer. The assay was immunoSEQ multiplex PCR, and TCRdb's table has in-frame clones only and misses some. The table has over 70,000 clones, approximately 91% seen once. Sequenced material: PBMCs, taken before any cancer treatment. Receptors were obtained from a woman between 35 and 70 years old with stage II squamous cell lung carcinoma.

J is TRBJ2-7 and V is TRBV10-3; D possibly corresponds to TRBD2 (5 bases). The germline CDR1 and CDR2 sequences are ENHRY and SYGVKD. The CDR3 is 15 residues long. V was shortened by 3 bases and J by 1 base, with 13 bases between the two germline ends. In DNA, the CDR3 is TGTGCCATCAGTGATGCTAGCCTCGTTTCCTACGAGCAGTACTTC. Protein sequence: CAISDASLVSYEQYF.

The V call is TRBV27, the J call TRBJ2-3; the D gene is possibly TRBD2 (5 bases). The germline gives CDR1 MNHEY, CDR2 SMNVEV (reference sequence). V was cut by 5 bases and J by 9 bases, with 12 bases left in between. The CDR3 is 12 amino acids. The CDR3 reads CASSQAGTTQYF. Here the CDR3 DNA reads TGTGCCAGCAGTCAGGCGGGTACGACGCAGTATTTT.

This clone showed up just once. The J gene is TRBJ1-1, the V gene TRBV4-1, with 7 bases matching TRBD1. The V segment lost 1 base and the J segment 1 base; nucleotides outside the gene matches: 3. Germline lookup yields CDR1 MGHRA and CDR2 YSYEKL. This CDR3 region has 15 residues. The CDR3, as DNA: TGCGCCAGCAGCCAAGGAGGGGGCACGAACACTGAAGCTTTCTTT. This gives the protein CASSQGGGTNTEAFF.

The chain is built from TRBV6-5 and TRBJ2-1; 9 bases match TRBD2. Trimming at V came to 9 bases and at J to 7 bases, leaving 10 bases not matched to a gene. CDR1 and CDR2 (germline): MNHEY, SVGAGI. The CDR3 covers 14 residues. The DNA for the CDR3 is TGTGCCAGTGTGGGGGTAGCGGGAGTTAATGAGCAGTTCTTC. It translates to CASVGVAGVNEQFF.

The chain uses TRBV21-1 and TRBJ1-3. TRBV21-1 is listed as a pseudogene. The CDR3 is made up of 17 amino acids. The CDR3 bases are TGTGCCAGCAGCATTTCGGACGCGCACCACTCTGGAAACACCATATATTTT. It yields the protein CASSISDAHHSGNTIYF.

The CDR3 reads CASALYRGLLNSPLHF. CDR3 nucleotide sequence: TGTGCCAGCGCTCTTTACAGGGGGCTTTTGAATTCACCCCTCCACTTT. The chain uses TRBV27 and TRBJ1-6; 9 nucleotides align to TRBD1. The CDR3 consists of 16 residues. Looked up from germline, CDR1 is MNHEY and CDR2 is SMNVEV (reference sequence). V lost 8 bases to trimming and J lost 7 bases; unmatched junction nucleotides: 12.

The chain employs TRBV27 and TRBJ2-5; D is ambiguous. This CDR3 has 13 amino acids. Germline V gene lookup returns CDR1 MNHEY and CDR2 SMNVEV (reference sequence). V shed 0 bases and J shed 5 bases, with 7 bases lying between them. This CDR3 reads CASSLSGRETQYF. The CDR3 coding sequence is TGTGCCAGCAGTTTATCAGGCCGGGAGACCCAGTACTTC.

This clone was seen once. V gene TRBV27 combines with J gene TRBJ1-2, with TRBD1 matching over 7 bases. The CDR3 spans 14 residues. The germline V gene has CDR1 MNHEY and CDR2 SMNVEV (reference sequence). J lost 8 bases, V lost 5 bases, and 11 bases had no gene match. In DNA form, the CDR3 reads TGTGCCAGCAGTCCCCGGGACAGACCTTGGGGCTACACCTTC. It is translated as CASSPRDRPWGYTF.

The chain is built from TRBV28 and TRBJ2-3, with D uncertain. In germline, CDR1 is MDHEN, CDR2 SYDVKM. CDR3 length equals 15 residues. V lost 10 bases and J lost 0, with 17 bases in between. CDR3 bases: TGTGCCACCTTTTTCACGGGTGGTAGCACAGATACGCAGTATTTT. This gives the protein CATFFTGGSTDTQYF.

The gene calls are TRBV5-1 and TRBJ2-5; no definite D call. Trimming stripped 0 bases from V and 0 bases from J, with 15 bases between. The CDR3 has 17 amino acids. From germline, CDR1 is SGHRS and CDR2 YFSETQ. CDR3 nucleotide sequence: TGCGCCAGCAGCTTGGCTAGGTCTGGAATTAACCAAGAGACCCAGTACTTC. As protein: CASSLARSGINQETQYF.

The rearrangement uses TRBV5-1 and TRBJ2-3; D is uncertain. Germline V gives CDR1 SGHRS, CDR2 YFSETQ. CDR3 length: 14 amino acids. Trimming took 0 bases from V and 3 from J, leaving 8 bases between them. The CDR3: CASSLERDTDTQYF. CDR3 coding DNA: TGCGCCAGCAGCTTGGAAAGGGATACAGATACGCAGTATTTT.

The J gene is TRBJ2-3, the V gene TRBV10-3; no definite D call. CDR1 and CDR2 from the germline V gene are ENHRY and SYGVKD. This CDR3 has 13 amino acids. With 10 bases removed from V and 0 bases from J, the gap between germline ends came to 11 bases. The CDR3 DNA reads as TGTGCCACCCAAGGAATGAGCACAGATACGCAGTATTTT. Its protein product is CATQGMSTDTQYF.

The CDR3, as DNA: TGTGCCAGCAGCTCTAGACGGAACCAAGAGACCCAGTACTTC. This encodes CASSSRRNQETQYF. J is TRBJ2-5 and V is TRBV11-1; D uncertain. The V gene lost 4 bases and the J gene lost 0 bases, with 9 bases spanning the gap. CDR3 length: 14 amino acids. Germline CDR1 reads SGHAT; CDR2 reads FQDESV (reference sequence).

J is TRBJ1-5 and V is TRBV10-3, with D tentatively TRBD1 (5 bases). This CDR3 contains 14 residues. CDR1 ENHRY and CDR2 SYGVKD come from the germline V gene. V dropped 0 bases and J dropped 7 bases, with 10 bases sitting between them. In DNA form, the CDR3 reads TGTGCCATCAGTGAGTCCAGGAACAGGCAGCCCCAGCATTTT. Translated: CAISESRNRQPQHF.

This chain joins TRBV6-1 and TRBJ2-2; D call uncertain. CDR1 MNHNS and CDR2 SASEGT come from the germline V gene. V was trimmed by 2 bases and J by 1 base, leaving 11 bases between them. This CDR3 has 16 amino acids. The DNA for the CDR3 is TGTGCCAGCAGTGAAAACAACTATTGGAACACCGGGGAGCTGTTTTTT. It translates to CASSENNYWNTGELFF.

The V call is TRBV30, the J call TRBJ1-2; 7 bases fit TRBD1. CDR3 length: 13 residues. The germline gives CDR1 GTSNPN, CDR2 SVGIG (reference sequence). The junction had 9 bases not matched to a gene; V was cut back by 5 bases and J by 6 bases. The CDR3 is CAWDAGGNDGYTF. Here the CDR3 DNA reads TGTGCCTGGGATGCAGGGGGAAACGATGGCTACACCTTC.

The chain combines TRBV13 with TRBJ1-2; unclear D gene. Germline CDR1 reads PRHDT; CDR2 reads FYEKMQ (reference sequence). The CDR3 runs to 12 residues. With 7 bases removed from V and 4 bases from J, the gap between germline ends came to 10 bases. The CDR3 region is CASTSTRYGYTF. The CDR3, as DNA: TGTGCCAGCACCTCCACCCGCTATGGCTACACCTTC.

V gene TRBV7-9 combines with J gene TRBJ2-5; 7 nucleotides align to TRBD1. The CDR3 has 16 amino acids. The V and J ends lost 3 bases and 0 bases, in that order; junction bases with no gene match: 7. Per the germline V gene, CDR1 is SEHNR and CDR2 is FQNEAQ (reference sequence). The CDR3 DNA reads TGTGCCAGCAGCTTCAGGGGGAGTAGGGACCAAGAGACCCAGTACTTC. As protein: CASSFRGSRDQETQYF.

The gene calls are TRBV5-1 and TRBJ2-5, with 7 bases fitting TRBD2. The DNA matches TRBJ2-7 better at its end, which makes the J call doubtful. Per the germline V gene, CDR1 is SGHRS and CDR2 is YFSETQ. CDR3 length: 14 residues. DNA of the CDR3: TGCGCCAGCAGCTCCGGGACTATTCGCTACGAGCAGTACTTC. Translation: CASSSGTIRYEQYF.

V is TRBV7-7 and J is TRBJ2-1, with 7 bases matching TRBD2. The trim removed 1 base at V and 0 bases at J, leaving 3 bases unmatched. Germline CDR1 is SSHAT and CDR2 is FNYEAQ (reference sequence). This CDR3 spans 16 amino acids. The CDR3, as DNA: TGTGCCAGCAGCTTAGAAAGCGGGACCTCCTACAATGAGCAGTTCTTC. As protein: CASSLESGTSYNEQFF. The whole variable domain, filled in from reference TRBV7-7 and TRBJ2-1, reads GAGVSQSPRYKVTKRGQDVTLRCDPISSHATLYWYQQALGQGPEFLTYFNYEAQPDKSGLPSDRFSAERPEGSISTLTIQRTEQRDSAMYRCASSLESGTSYNEQFFGPGTRLTVL.

The chain uses TRBV6-5 and TRBJ2-7; possibly TRBD1 or TRBD2 for D (5 bases each). V shed 6 bases and J shed 5 bases, with 11 bases lying between them. Germline V CDR1 and CDR2: MNHEY, SVGAGI. The CDR3 is 12 residues long. Here the CDR3 reads CASRSRDHEQYF. CDR3 coding DNA: TGTGCCAGCAGGTCCAGGGACCACGAGCAGTACTTC.

This clone was counted once. The chain has TRBV2 and TRBJ2-2; tentatively, D is TRBD2 (6 bases). The V and J ends lost 6 bases and 5 bases respectively, with 16 bases between them. CDR3 length: 15 residues. CDR1 and CDR2 from the germline V gene are SNHLY and FYNNEI. Here the CDR3 reads CASRYRELLTGELFF. The CDR3 nucleotides are TGTGCCAGCAGATACCGGGAGCTCCTAACCGGGGAGCTGTTTTTT.